The next 16 T cell receptor beta chains were all read from a single sample in a study of sequential checkpoint blockade in melanoma. Treatment specified: randomized to nivolumab then ipilimumab (arm A) or the reverse (arm B). TCRdb's copy holds only in-frame clones and misses some; the assay was immunoSEQ multiplex PCR. The sample has 13,000 or so clones, 21% seen once; the top ten hold 5.5% to 7%. Sequencing was performed on tumor tissue (inferred from file names), taken from a patient given nivolumab and ipilimumab in sequence. All receptors come from a human donor with melanoma.

This clone was seen a few times. The rearrangement uses TRBV15 and TRBJ1-2; maybe TRBD1 (5 bases). From germline, CDR1 is LNHNV and CDR2 YYDKDF (reference sequence). V lost 1 base to trimming and J lost 4 bases, with 16 bases between them. This CDR3 has 16 amino acids. CDR3 DNA sequence: TGTGCCACCAGCAGAGTCGGCGTCCAGGGCCGCTATGGCTACACCTTC. Its protein is CATSRVGVQGRYGYTF.

This clone was recorded many times. The rearrangement uses TRBV11-3 and TRBJ1-2; D perhaps matches TRBD1 (5 bases). V was cut by 6 bases and J by 3 bases, with 14 bases left in between. Per germline, CDR1 SGHNT and CDR2 YENEEA. CDR3 length: 14 residues. The CDR3 sequence: CASSLKTGDYGYTF. For the CDR3, the DNA is TGTGCCAGCAGTTTAAAAACAGGCGACTATGGCTACACCTTC.

V gene TRBV6-8 combines with J gene TRBJ2-7; D is ambiguous. The CDR3 is 14 residues long. The ends were cut back, 2 bases at V and 5 bases at J, with 13 bases in the middle. In germline, CDR1 is MNHGY, CDR2 SAAAGT. The CDR3 reads CASSYPTQTHEQYF. The CDR3 region has the DNA TGTGCCAGCAGTTACCCAACTCAAACCCACGAGCAGTACTTC.

The V and J genes are TRBV19 and TRBJ1-4; no clear D. CDR3 length equals 15 residues. Germline-derived CDR1 and CDR2 are LNHDA and SQIVND (reference sequence). V lost 2 bases and J 5 bases, leaving 12 bases between the germline ends. CDR3 loop: CASSIWRSSNEKLFF. For the CDR3, the DNA is TGTGCCAGTAGTATATGGCGCAGTTCGAATGAAAAACTGTTTTTT.

The chain recombines TRBV1 with TRBJ2-7; the table assigns TRBD2, which was not confirmed against the DNA. TRBV1 is a documented pseudogene. This CDR3 contains 17 residues. The CDR3 here is CASSQGPLVLDSYEQYF. In nucleotides, the CDR3 is TGCGCCAGCAGCCAAGGGCCACTAGTTTTGGACTCCTACGAGCAGTACTTC.

The V call is TRBV28, the J call TRBJ2-5; 8 nucleotides line up with TRBD1. From germline, CDR1 is MDHEN and CDR2 SYDVKM. The CDR3 has 15 amino acids. J was trimmed by 2 bases and V by 5 bases; bases with no gene match: 7. As DNA, the CDR3 is TGTGCCAGCAGTACCCAGGGGGCCTCACAAGAGACCCAGTACTTC. Protein: CASSTQGASQETQYF.

This chain links TRBV11-3 with TRBJ2-1; D uncertain. Germline assignment: CDR1 SGHNT and CDR2 YENEEA. Trimming left V 1 base short and J 0 bases short, with 10 bases between. The CDR3 has 16 amino acids. The CDR3 protein is CASSLGVGSSYNEQFF. The CDR3 region has the DNA TGTGCCAGCAGCTTAGGGGTCGGTAGCTCCTACAATGAGCAGTTCTTC.

This clone was detected a few times. The rearrangement links TRBV19 to TRBJ1-5, with TRBD1 matching over 8 bases. Germline V gives CDR1 LNHDA, CDR2 SQIVND (reference sequence). The length of the CDR3 is 15 residues. The J segment lost 0 bases and the V segment lost 8 bases, leaving 6 bases of the junction unmatched. The CDR3 protein is CASHTDRGSNQPQHF. CDR3 coding DNA: TGTGCCAGTCATACTGACAGGGGTAGCAATCAGCCCCAGCATTTT.

V usage is TRBV11-3 and J usage is TRBJ1-1; D gene uncertain. V shed 0 bases and J shed 0 bases, with 5 bases lying between them. The length of the CDR3 is 14 residues. The germline gives CDR1 SGHNT, CDR2 YENEEA. CDR3 in DNA: TGTGCCAGCAGCTTAGATGTCGTGAACACTGAAGCTTTCTTT. Translating gives CASSLDVVNTEAFF.

This rearrangement joins TRBV29-1 to TRBJ2-7, with D perhaps TRBD1 (6 bases). The CDR3 loop spans 15 amino acids. Deletions cut 5 bases from V and 3 bases from J, with 20 bases between. Germline V gene data show CDR1 as SQVTM and CDR2 as ANQGSEA. The CDR3 region has the DNA TGCAGCGTTCGGGGAGTAAAACAGGGAAGCTACGAGCAGTACTTC. Amino acid sequence: CSVRGVKQGSYEQYF.

This clone is termed medium-sized (0.01 to 0.1%). V and J are TRBV15 and TRBJ2-3; D perhaps matches TRBD1 (5 bases). The germline V gene encodes CDR1 LNHNV and CDR2 YYDKDF (reference sequence). The CDR3 length is 16 residues. Trimming left V 0 bases short and J 5 bases short, with 15 bases between. The CDR3 protein is CATSRESQGRGDTQYF. CDR3 bases: TGTGCCACCAGCAGAGAGAGTCAGGGCCGTGGAGATACGCAGTATTTT.

The J gene is TRBJ2-5, the V gene TRBV18; D is perhaps TRBD1 or TRBD2 (5 bases each). Trimming pared 6 bases from V and 3 bases from J, leaving 17 bases between. The CDR3 runs 15 residues. Germline CDR1 and CDR2: KGHSH and LQKENI. CDR3 sequence reads: CASSRGREEEETQYF. CDR3 DNA sequence: TGTGCCAGCTCTCGGGGCAGGGAAGAAGAAGAGACCCAGTACTTC.

This clone was counted only a few times. J is TRBJ1-5 and V is TRBV6-8; possibly TRBD1 for D (5 bases). Germline CDR1 and CDR2: MNHGY and SAAAGT. V lost 2 bases to trimming and J lost 4 bases, with 12 bases between them. The CDR3 length is 15 residues. CDR3 bases: TGTGCCAGCAGTTACCGCCAGGGCTTTAATCAGCCCCAGCATTTT. Encoded protein: CASSYRQGFNQPQHF.

This clone has a count of ten or more. The V gene is TRBV11-3, the J gene TRBJ1-5; 8 bases align to TRBD1. CDR1 is SGHNT, CDR2 YENEEA, per germline. The CDR3 totals 14 residues. After removal of 5 bases from V and 5 bases from J, the junction contained 5 bases not matched to a gene. The CDR3 here is CASSGQGGDQPQHF. Here the CDR3 DNA reads TGTGCCAGCAGCGGACAGGGTGGCGATCAGCCCCAGCATTTT.

This clone was recorded a few times. The chain couples TRBV9 to TRBJ2-5; the D call may be TRBD1 or TRBD2 (5 bases each). CDR3 length equals 15 residues. Germline values: CDR1 SGDLS, CDR2 YYNGEE. Trimming cost V 3 bases and J 5 bases, with 17 bases left between them. This CDR3 is CASSASGALGETQYF. The CDR3 nucleotides are TGTGCCAGCAGCGCCTCCGGGGCCCTCGGGGAGACCCAGTACTTC.

The sample holds many counts of this clone. This chain joins TRBV7-8 and TRBJ1-1; 8 bases fit TRBD1. CDR1 is SGHVS, CDR2 FQNEAQ, per germline. V trimming: 5 bases; J trimming: 4 bases; junction bases outside the gene matches: 3. The CDR3 covers 13 residues. CDR3 residues: CASSKGQGTEAFF. CDR3 sequence (DNA): TGTGCCAGCAGCAAAGGACAGGGCACTGAAGCTTTCTTT.